The 7 T cell receptor beta chains below were found in one sample sequenced in a study of regulatory T cells in long-lasting Graves disease. The TCR beta library used iRepertoire HTBI primers with Arm-PCR amplification of CDR3. TCRdb used MiXCR to reprocess the multiplex PCR reads, holding one entry per CDR3 protein. The sample lists about 400,000 distinct CDR3 sequences, less than 20% seen once, with 22% in the top ten. Time point described: newly diagnosed GD, antithyroid drugs for less than 3 months. Generation of the TCR library employed RNA extracted from PBMCs. The specimen was peripheral blood mononuclear cells (PBMCs), collected at new diagnosis, from a patient treated with antithyroid drugs. The origin of the receptors is a female donor with Graves disease.

This clonotype was seen repeatedly, ten times or more. The chain employs TRBV5-1 and TRBJ2-5; 8 nucleotides match TRBD2. This CDR3 has 15 amino acids. Germline values: CDR1 SGHRS, CDR2 YFSETQ. V trimming: 0 bases; J trimming: 4 bases; junction bases outside the gene matches: 5. As DNA, the CDR3 is TGCGCCAGCAGCTTGGAGATAGCGGGGAGAGAGACCCAGTACTTC. It is translated as CASSLEIAGRETQYF.

This clonotype was picked up many times. In nucleotides, the CDR3 is TGTGCCAGCTCACCAACCTTGGACAGGGGAGGGGAGACCCAGTACTTC. Translating gives CASSPTLDRGGETQYF. The rearrangement links TRBV18 to TRBJ2-5; 9 bases fit TRBD1. V shed 2 bases and J 5 bases; nucleotides not matched to a gene: 9. This CDR3 region has 16 residues. Germline CDR1 and CDR2: KGHSH and LQKENI.

A few counts support this clonotype. The chain recombines TRBV10-3 with TRBJ1-1; 8 nucleotides agree with TRBD1. With 6 bases clipped from V and 8 bases from J, the junction kept 2 bases outside the gene matches. Germline lookup yields CDR1 ENHRY and CDR2 SYGVKD. This CDR3 has 11 amino acids. CDR3 sequence (DNA): TGTGCCATCAGGGGACAGGAAGAAGCTTTCTTT. It is translated as CAIRGQEEAFF.

The chain carries TRBV4-3 and TRBJ2-1; 11 bases fit TRBD2. CDR3 length equals 18 residues. Germline CDR1 reads LGHNA; CDR2 reads YSLEER. J lost 0 bases, V lost 1 base, and 5 bases had no gene match. CDR3 in DNA: TGCGCCAGCAGCCAAGCCTCTAGCGGGAGGAGCTCCTACAATGAGCAGTTCTTC. Translating it yields CASSQASSGRSSYNEQFF.

Many counts were recorded for this clonotype. The chain carries TRBV5-5 and TRBJ1-1, with D possibly being TRBD1 (6 bases). Germline V lookup: CDR1 SGHKS, CDR2 YYEKEE (reference sequence). Trimming pared 0 bases from V and 0 bases from J, leaving 12 bases between. The CDR3 sequence is 16 residues long. The CDR3 loop reads CASSLAGGGMNTEAFF. DNA of the CDR3: TGTGCCAGCAGCTTGGCCGGGGGGGGCATGAACACTGAAGCTTTCTTT.

The genes are TRBV29-1 and TRBJ2-7, with 12 nucleotides matching TRBD2. Trimming removed 0 bases from V and 5 bases from J; junction bases left unmatched: 11. The CDR3 totals 17 residues. Germline assignment: CDR1 SQVTM and CDR2 ANQGSEA. The CDR3 sequence: CSVEDLGLAGGPDEQYF. In nucleotides, the CDR3 is TGCAGCGTTGAAGATCTGGGGCTAGCGGGAGGGCCCGACGAGCAGTACTTC.

This clonotype occurred a few times. The CDR3 bases are TGTGCCAGTCAACTAACCAGGGTTGATTATGGCTACACCTTC. It encodes CASQLTRVDYGYTF. V and J are TRBV19 and TRBJ1-2; D is possibly TRBD1 (5 bases). Deletions cut 8 bases from V and 5 bases from J, with 18 bases between. Germline CDR1 reads LNHDA; CDR2 reads SQIVND (reference sequence). This CDR3 spans 14 amino acids.